Listed below are T cell receptor beta chains from one sample, sequenced in a study of response to subunit inactivated influenza vaccine. TCRdb independently ran MiXCR on the RT-PCR reads; one entry per CDR3 protein. The data hold around 570,000 distinct CDR3 sequences, with 7.5% to 8.5% observed a single time. The sample in question was PBMCs from blood, obtained roughly 24 months after vaccination. The receptor source for this set is a man between 50 and 75 years old who received an inactivated influenza vaccine. Each CDR3 is given with its conserved first and last residue.

v_gene,j_gene,CDR3aa
TRBV7-9,TRBJ2-6,CASRRQGANVLTF
TRBV28,TRBJ2-5,CATKSSVLAQYF
TRBV6-5,TRBJ1-1,CVVHQGTEAFF
TRBV5-1,TRBJ2-3,CASSLEVTLGTDTQYF
TRBV12-3/TRBV12-4,TRBJ1-6,CASSGLTGGSSPLHF
TRBV15,TRBJ1-2,CATSRDLAKPNYGYTF
TRBV20-1,TRBJ2-7,CSARLSGSREQYF
TRBV3-1,TRBJ1-3,CASSRLANGQYLSGNTIYF
TRBV4-3,TRBJ2-5,CASSQDGSGQGFETQYF
TRBV28,TRBJ2-5,CASSPPARRGTQYF
TRBV25-1,TRBJ2-7,CASSGTITYEQYF
TRBV20-1,TRBJ2-7,CSASGTGALEQYF
TRBV6-1,TRBJ1-1,CASRQRESYYRAFF
TRBV29-1,TRBJ2-4,CSVELGTIAKNIQYF
TRBV20-1,TRBJ2-5,CSARPGGETQYF